This entry lists 9 T cell receptor beta chains sequenced from one sample in a study of T-cell memory formation after mild COVID-19. TCRdb re-analysed the 5' RACE reads in MiXCR, keeping a single row per CDR3 protein. Altogether about 410,000 distinct CDR3 sequences are present, over 15% being singletons, with the ten largest covering about 22%. Sample: PBMCs or a T cell subset sorted from them (not recorded which). The receptors originated from a man aged 18 to 30 who had mild COVID-19 (a few samples of this study predate the infection). Cell type and time point are not known.

This clonotype was observed a few times. The genes are TRBV3-1 and TRBJ2-7; D not resolved. The length of the CDR3 is 13 residues. Deletions cut 0 bases from V and 0 bases from J, with 3 bases between. CDR1 is LGHDT, CDR2 YNNKEL, per germline (reference sequence). The CDR3 sequence: CASSQESSYEQYF. DNA of the CDR3: TGTGCCAGCAGCCAAGAAAGCTCCTACGAGCAGTACTTC.

This clonotype was seen a handful of times. This chain connects TRBV7-9 to TRBJ2-2, with D possibly being TRBD1 or TRBD2 (5 bases each). CDR3 length: 16 residues. CDR1 and CDR2 from the germline V gene are SEHNR and FQNEAQ (reference sequence). The ends were cut back, 5 bases at V and 4 bases at J, with 17 bases in the middle. Here the CDR3 DNA reads TGTGCCAGCAGCGGGGGAGCGACAGTACTCACCGGGGAGCTGTTTTTT. Translation gives CASSGGATVLTGELFF.

This clonotype has more than one count but fewer than ten. The rearrangement uses TRBV10-3 and TRBJ1-5; unclear D gene. Germline V gene lookup returns CDR1 ENHRY and CDR2 SYGVKD. The CDR3 runs 14 residues. The germline V and J ends were trimmed by 2 bases and 0 bases, with 5 bases remaining between them. The CDR3 DNA is TGTGCCATCAGTGAGCTGTATAGCAATCAGCCCCAGCATTTT. Its protein is CAISELYSNQPQHF.

This clonotype was seen more than once but under ten times. The CDR3 is CASSWGRDRQFF. The CDR3 DNA reads as TGTGCCAGCAGCTGGGGGCGGGACCGGCAGTTCTTC. V is TRBV7-2 and J is TRBJ2-1; D tentatively reads TRBD1 or TRBD2 (6 bases each). The germline V and J ends were trimmed by 4 bases and 12 bases, with 13 bases remaining between them. Germline CDR1 reads SGHTA; CDR2 reads FQGNSA. CDR3 length: 12 residues.

This clonotype turned up a few times. CDR3 DNA: TGTGCCAGCTCAATGACGGGACTAGCTAAAGAGACCCAGTACTTC. Encoded protein: CASSMTGLAKETQYF. The gene calls are TRBV18 and TRBJ2-5; 9 positions match TRBD2. In germline, CDR1 is KGHSH, CDR2 LQKENI. J lost 3 bases, V lost 5 bases, and 7 bases had no gene match. This CDR3 region has 15 residues.

This clonotype has just one count. J is TRBJ1-5 and V is TRBV7-3; D is possibly TRBD1 (5 bases). The germline V and J ends were trimmed by 3 bases and 10 bases, with 13 bases remaining between them. The CDR3 is 13 residues long. CDR1 is SGHTA, CDR2 FQGTGA, per germline. Written as DNA, the CDR3 is TGTGCCAGCAGCTTGGGTCTGGGGGATCCCCAGCATTTT. Amino acid sequence: CASSLGLGDPQHF.

The chain is built from TRBV7-9 and TRBJ1-3; unclear D gene. This CDR3 comprises 15 residues. Germline CDR1 SEHNR, CDR2 FQNEAQ (reference sequence). V shed 5 bases and J shed 0 bases, with 11 bases lying between them. DNA for the CDR3: TGTGCCAGCAGCACCGCAGGATTCTCTGGAAACACCATATATTTT. Amino acid sequence: CASSTAGFSGNTIYF.

The V and J genes are TRBV6-5 and TRBJ2-2; D possibly matches TRBD1 or TRBD2 (5 bases each). This CDR3 comprises 13 residues. V lost 7 bases and J 6 bases, leaving 12 bases between the germline ends. The V gene's germline CDR1 is MNHEY and CDR2 SVGAGI. The CDR3 bases are TGTGCCAGCACCCTACTGGGGGCCGGGGAGCTGTTTTTT. Translation: CASTLLGAGELFF.

V usage is TRBV20-1 and J usage is TRBJ1-1, with unresolved D. Looked up from germline, CDR1 is DFQATT and CDR2 is SNEGSKA (reference sequence). The V end was cut by 1 base, the J end by 0 bases, with 9 bases between. The length of the CDR3 is 14 residues. CDR3 loop: CSARVGNVNTEAFF. CDR3 DNA: TGCAGTGCTAGAGTAGGGAACGTGAACACTGAAGCTTTCTTT.